These 21 T cell receptor beta chains were sequenced from one sample in a study of blood T cell repertoires in COVID-19 (dated by TCRdb to between 2020 and 2021). Library construction relied on the immunoSEQ multiplex PCR assay. TCRdb retrieved this table from immuneACCESS and kept in-frame rearrangements only. Not all clones are present; in checked studies, unresolved V genes account for under half, and no reason is known for the remainder. Here the sample has under 350,000 clones; less than 90% occur a single time. The ten largest clones capture over 4.5% of the sample. Sequencing used peripheral blood. These receptors were obtained from a man aged 55 to 70 who had recovered from COVID-19.

This clone is a singleton in its sample. The chain employs TRBV6-5 and TRBJ1-2; TRBD1 might be the D (5 bases). With 2 bases removed from V and 6 bases from J, the gap between germline ends came to 13 bases. The CDR3 has 14 amino acids. The germline V gene encodes CDR1 MNHEY and CDR2 SVGAGI. In nucleotides, the CDR3 is TGTGCCAGCAGTTACGAGGGTCGGGGGGATGGCTACACCTTC. This encodes CASSYEGRGDGYTF.

This chain connects TRBV3-1 (or the pseudogene TRBV3-2) to TRBJ2-7; TRBD2 matches at 8 bases. This CDR3 is built from 17 residues. V lost 0 bases, J lost 5 bases, and 12 bases stayed unmatched. Looked up from germline, CDR1 is LGHDT and CDR2 is YNNKEL (reference sequence). The CDR3: CASSQDLGRLANNEQYF. The DNA of the CDR3 is TGTGCCAGCAGCCAAGATCTGGGGCGACTAGCGAATAACGAGCAGTACTTC.

V is TRBV14 and J is TRBJ2-7, with TRBD1 matching 7 bases. This CDR3 has 13 residues. With V trimmed by 4 bases and J by 9 bases, 9 bases remained unmatched. Germline-derived CDR1 and CDR2 are SGHDN and FVKESK. The CDR3 coding sequence is TGTGCCAGCAGCCCCTTTACCGGGACAGTGCAGTACTTC. It codes for CASSPFTGTVQYF.

J is TRBJ2-7 and V is TRBV27, with 8 bases identical to TRBD1. CDR1 is MNHEY, CDR2 SMNVEV, per germline (reference sequence). The V and J ends lost 5 bases and 7 bases, in that order; junction bases with no gene match: 7. This CDR3 contains 13 residues. CDR3 sequence (DNA): TGTGCCAGCAGTCGCGGACAGGGCTGGGAGCAGTACTTC. This gives the protein CASSRGQGWEQYF.

This chain connects TRBV10-3 to TRBJ2-2; D call uncertain. CDR3 length equals 12 residues. V dropped 6 bases and J dropped 3 bases, with 5 bases sitting between them. Germline lookup yields CDR1 ENHRY and CDR2 SYGVKD. The DNA for the CDR3 is TGTGCCATCAGACCAGACACCGGGGAGCTGTTTTTT. The encoded protein is CAIRPDTGELFF.

This rearrangement joins TRBV7-9 to TRBJ2-7; D possibly corresponds to TRBD2 (5 bases). Germline V gives CDR1 SEHNR, CDR2 FQNEAQ (reference sequence). CDR3 length: 14 amino acids. V shed 4 bases and J shed 4 bases, with 14 bases lying between them. The CDR3 here is CASSSGLADYEQYF. CDR3 nucleotide sequence: TGTGCCAGCAGCTCTGGACTGGCAGATTACGAGCAGTACTTC.

J is TRBJ1-1 and V is TRBV7-9; possible D gene TRBD1, 5 bases. This CDR3 is 17 amino acids long. CDR1 and CDR2 (germline): SEHNR, FQNEAQ (reference sequence). V was cut by 0 bases and J by 1 base, with 15 bases left in between. The CDR3 protein is CASSLAEFRGTNTEAFF. The CDR3, as DNA: TGTGCCAGCAGCTTAGCCGAATTCCGGGGGACGAACACTGAAGCTTTCTTT.

This chain links TRBV12-3 or TRBV12-4 with TRBJ2-5, with D perhaps matching TRBD2 (6 bases). The CDR3 covers 13 residues. The V end was cut by 6 bases, the J end by 5 bases, with 13 bases between. The CDR3 is CASRPGGWETQYF. Here the CDR3 DNA reads TGTGCCAGCAGGCCCGGAGGGTGGGAGACCCAGTACTTC.

The CDR3, as DNA: TGTGCCAGCTCACCCGCAGGGGCAAGCACAGATACGCAGTATTTT. This translates into CASSPAGASTDTQYF. The V gene is TRBV18, the J gene TRBJ2-3; TRBD1 might be the D (6 bases). The length of the CDR3 is 15 residues. Germline V CDR1 and CDR2: KGHSH, LQKENI. V shed 3 bases and J shed 0 bases, with 10 bases lying between them.

V and J are TRBV7-8 and TRBJ2-3; TRBD1 matches 8 bases. V shed 1 base, J shed 9 bases, and the junction held 0 bases outside the gene matches. Germline CDR1 is SGHVS and CDR2 is FQNEAQ. The CDR3 extends over 12 amino acids. The CDR3 DNA reads TGTGCCAGCAGCTTAGGGGACAGGACGCAGTATTTT. This gives the protein CASSLGDRTQYF.

The genes are TRBV5-1 and TRBJ1-1; possible D gene TRBD1, 5 bases. Trimming stripped 4 bases from V and 0 bases from J, with 13 bases between. CDR1 and CDR2 (germline): SGHRS, YFSETQ. The CDR3 length is 15 residues. For the CDR3, the DNA is TGCGCCAGCAGCCCCCGACAGAATATGAACACTGAAGCTTTCTTT. It translates to CASSPRQNMNTEAFF.

This clone was counted only a few times. The V gene is TRBV5-4, the J gene TRBJ2-7; TRBD1 matches 10 bases. The junction had 8 bases not matched to a gene; V was cut back by 3 bases and J by 5 bases. The CDR3 totals 15 residues. Germline assignment: CDR1 SGHNT and CDR2 YYREEE (reference sequence). Written as DNA, the CDR3 is TGTGCCAGCAGCTCGTCCGGGACAGGGGCCCACGAGCAGTACTTC. Translating gives CASSSSGTGAHEQYF.

This chain uses TRBV27 with TRBJ2-3; 14 bases match TRBD2. Unmatched junction bases numbered 5, after V lost 3 bases and J lost 3 bases. The CDR3 has 17 residues. The V gene's germline CDR1 is MNHEY and CDR2 SMNVEV (reference sequence). Written as DNA, the CDR3 is TGTGCCAGCAGTTTCTGGGGACTAGCGGGAGAAACAGATACGCAGTATTTT. Its protein is CASSFWGLAGETDTQYF.

This chain uses TRBV27 with TRBJ1-4, with 8 bases that match TRBD1. V gave up 5 bases and J gave up 1 base; unmatched junction bases: 9. This CDR3 is built from 17 residues. Germline CDR1 reads MNHEY; CDR2 reads SMNVEV (reference sequence). The CDR3 DNA sequence: TGTGCCAGCAGTCCGGACAGGGTTCAGAGAACTAATGAAAAACTGTTTTTT. Its translation: CASSPDRVQRTNEKLFF.

V usage is TRBV7-8 and J usage is TRBJ2-7; TRBD1 matches at 7 bases. The CDR3 has 13 amino acids. Trimming removed 8 bases from V and 4 bases from J; junction bases left unmatched: 8. Germline V CDR1 and CDR2: SGHVS, FQNEAQ. The CDR3 protein is CASRGRGIYEQYF. The CDR3 bases are TGTGCCAGCCGGGGCAGGGGGATTTACGAGCAGTACTTC.

The V call is TRBV29-1, the J call TRBJ2-1; 9 bases line up with TRBD2. V lost 4 bases to trimming and J lost 7 bases; unmatched junction nucleotides: 8. The CDR3 extends over 14 amino acids. Per the germline V gene, CDR1 is SQVTM and CDR2 is ANQGSEA. The chain's CDR3 is CSVGPRGGANEQFF. The CDR3 coding sequence is TGCAGCGTTGGGCCGCGGGGGGGGGCTAATGAGCAGTTCTTC.

CDR3 residues: CAWSEVMAGELFF. The CDR3 nucleotides read TGTGCCTGGAGCGAGGTAATGGCCGGGGAGCTGTTTTTT. The genes are TRBV30 and TRBJ2-2; the D is unclear. The CDR3 runs to 13 residues. CDR1 and CDR2 from the germline V gene are GTSNPN and SVGIG (reference sequence). The V end was cut by 3 bases, the J end by 6 bases, with 11 bases between.

This chain joins TRBV25-1 and TRBJ1-4, with 9 bases matching TRBD1. The CDR3 extends over 14 amino acids. The germline gives CDR1 MGHDK, CDR2 SYGVNS. The ends lost 4 bases at V and 7 bases at J; junction bases unmatched: 4. For the CDR3, the DNA is TGTGCCAGCAGTGTCACAGGGGGCGGTGAAAAACTGTTTTTT. Its translation is CASSVTGGGEKLFF.

This chain uses TRBV5-1 with TRBJ2-2, with a weak D call TRBD2 (6 bases). The CDR3 consists of 16 residues. The germline gives CDR1 SGHRS, CDR2 YFSETQ. V lost 0 bases and J 1 base, leaving 10 bases between the germline ends. The DNA for the CDR3 is TGCGCCAGCAGCTTGGACCCAGCGGGGAACACCGGGGAGCTGTTTTTT. It codes for CASSLDPAGNTGELFF.

This rearrangement joins TRBV19 to TRBJ2-2, with D possibly being TRBD1 (6 bases). CDR1 and CDR2 (germline): LNHDA, SQIVND (reference sequence). V lost 5 bases, J lost 4 bases, and 17 bases lay in between. This CDR3 has 16 residues. The CDR3 is CASSPQGYRGTGELFF. CDR3 DNA: TGTGCCAGTAGTCCCCAGGGGTATCGTGGCACCGGGGAGCTGTTTTTT.

The V and J genes are TRBV27 and TRBJ1-1; D is undetermined. The CDR3 is made up of 11 amino acids. With 3 bases removed from V and 4 bases from J, the gap between germline ends came to 3 bases. CDR1 and CDR2 (germline): MNHEY, SMNVEV (reference sequence). CDR3 protein: CASSFLTEAFF. The CDR3 DNA is TGTGCCAGCAGTTTCCTCACTGAAGCTTTCTTT.